This entry lists 5 T cell receptor beta chains sequenced from one sample in a study of cytomegalovirus exposure and HLA in healthy donors. A multiplex PCR was run with 60 Vbeta primers and 13 Jbeta primers. Assay used: immunoSEQ multiplex PCR; TCRdb lists only in-frame clones, some missing. The data show around 130,000 clones, less than 75% seen once. Sequencing input: PBMCs. These receptors all stem from a woman between 35 and 50 years old in good health and CMV-seropositive.

The rearrangement links TRBV28 to TRBJ1-2, with a tentative D call TRBD1 (6 bases). There are 13 residues in the CDR3. Trimming left V 6 bases short and J 3 bases short, with 11 bases between. CDR1 is MDHEN and CDR2 is SYDVKM in the germline V gene. CDR3 protein: CASSPGHDYGYTF. The CDR3 bases are TGTGCCAGCAGCCCGGGACACGACTATGGCTACACCTTC.

This sequence joins TRBV18 and TRBJ2-1; D might be TRBD2 (6 bases). The length of the CDR3 is 14 residues. V was clipped by 1 base and J by 6 bases, with 10 bases between them. Looked up from germline, CDR1 is KGHSH and CDR2 is LQKENI. The CDR3 loop is CASSPQSGSNEQFF. DNA of the CDR3: TGTGCCAGCTCACCACAGTCCGGGAGCAATGAGCAGTTCTTC.

In DNA, the CDR3 is TGTGCCTGGAGTGTCGAGGCGGGGGCCCAGTACTTC. Translated, it gives CAWSVEAGAQYF. This chain joins TRBV30 and TRBJ2-5, with 7 bases lining up with TRBD2. Germline CDR1 is GTSNPN and CDR2 is SVGIG (reference sequence). With 0 bases clipped from V and 9 bases from J, the junction kept 4 bases outside the gene matches. The CDR3 totals 12 residues.

The J gene is TRBJ2-1, the V gene TRBV5-1; 9 bases are shared with TRBD1. Trimming took 4 bases from V and 8 from J; bases not matched to a gene: 10. Germline values: CDR1 SGHRS, CDR2 YFSETQ. The CDR3 is 15 amino acids. The CDR3 region is CASSGGTGFGDEQFF. The CDR3 coding sequence is TGCGCCAGCAGCGGTGGGACAGGGTTTGGGGATGAGCAGTTCTTC.

This clone was recorded once. J is TRBJ2-7 and V is TRBV21-1; the tabulated D call, TRBD2, remains unverified against the DNA. TRBV21-1 is described as a pseudogene. This CDR3 comprises 16 residues. The CDR3 bases are TGTGCCAGCAGCAAAGAGGGTAAGGAACTAGAACACGAGCAGTACTTC. Its protein product is CASSKEGKELEHEQYF.